This entry concerns a single TCR beta chain. Its cognate antigen is unknown. TCRdb's copy holds only in-frame clones and misses some; the assay was immunoSEQ multiplex PCR. The table shows millions of clones, with 85% to 95% occurring only once. This record comes from a study of shared clonotypes between healthy human individuals. This CDR3 spans 13 amino acids. Germline values: CDR1 SGHTA, CDR2 FQGTGA. V was trimmed by 0 bases and J by 7 bases, leaving 9 bases between them. Findings of the study overall: When naive CD4 clonotypes were compared across several donors, 4% to 6.5% were shared. All-four-donor shared clonotypes had higher generation probabilities than non-shared clonotypes did. The researchers took only blood, and tissue repertoires probably look different.

Participating donors were healthy, HIV-negative adults free of recent acute infections or vaccinations. Sequenced sample: naive CD4+ T cells sorted from blood. Subset defined: CD45RA+ positively selected. This rearrangement joins TRBV7-3 to TRBJ1-1, with D uncertain. This receptor was identified in a man aged 18 to 35 in good health. CDR3 amino acids: CASSLTRVGEAFF. The CDR3, as DNA: TGTGCCAGCAGCTTAACTAGGGTGGGTGAAGCTTTCTTT.